This entry lists 10 T cell receptor beta chains sequenced from one sample in a study of CD8 T cells in Susac syndrome. RNA was extracted with the RNeasy kit, and a quantity of 0.5 to 1 ug was reverse transcribed using random hexamers. TCRdb analysed the immunoSEQ multiplex PCR reads with MiXCR anew, one entry per CDR3 protein. The sample consists of under 350,000 distinct CDR3 sequences, 90% to 95% of them appearing once. The sample was CD4+ T cells from PBMCs. All receptors derive from a human donor with multiple sclerosis.

J is TRBJ2-7 and V is TRBV29-1, with 10 bases lining up with TRBD2. The CDR3 contains 13 residues. Germline loops: CDR1 SQVTM, CDR2 ANQGSEA. V was pared by 7 bases and J by 0 bases, with 3 bases of the junction left unmatched. CDR3 sequence (DNA): TGCAGCGCCGGACTAGCGGCCTCCTACGAGCAGTACTTC. It yields the protein CSAGLAASYEQYF.

The V and J genes are TRBV29-1 and TRBJ2-7; 7 nucleotides line up with TRBD2. From germline, CDR1 is SQVTM and CDR2 ANQGSEA. This CDR3 is built from 12 residues. V gave up 2 bases and J gave up 2 bases; unmatched junction bases: 0. Here the CDR3 DNA reads TGCAGCGTTGAAAGCGGGGCCTACGAGCAGTACTTC. This sequence encodes CSVESGAYEQYF.

The chain combines TRBV29-1 with TRBJ1-1; 7 positions agree with TRBD1. Losses at the gene ends were 5 bases for V and 1 base for J; bases not matched to a gene: 4. CDR1 is SQVTM, CDR2 ANQGSEA, per germline. CDR3 length: 13 residues. The chain's CDR3 is CSVFRGQNTEAFF. CDR3 DNA sequence: TGCAGCGTTTTTAGGGGGCAGAACACTGAAGCTTTCTTT.

This chain joins TRBV3-1 and TRBJ2-3; 8 bases agree with TRBD2. Unmatched junction bases numbered 4, after V lost 1 base and J lost 4 bases. CDR3 length: 15 amino acids. The germline V gene encodes CDR1 LGHDT and CDR2 YNNKEL (reference sequence). The CDR3 nucleotides are TGTGCCAGCAGCCAAGGGAGCGGGGGCCCAGATACGCAGTATTTT. Protein: CASSQGSGGPDTQYF.

V gene TRBV4-3 combines with J gene TRBJ2-5, with D maybe TRBD1 (6 bases). The V gene lost 2 bases and the J gene lost 5 bases, with 18 bases spanning the gap. The CDR3 contains 16 residues. Germline loops: CDR1 LGHNA, CDR2 YSLEER. The CDR3 region has the DNA TGCGCCAGCAGCCAACGTACGGGTACTACAGGGGAGACCCAGTACTTC. Translated: CASSQRTGTTGETQYF.

The V call is TRBV19, the J call TRBJ2-2, with D maybe TRBD2 (5 bases). The CDR3 spans 13 residues. Germline CDR1 is LNHDA and CDR2 is SQIVND (reference sequence). V lost 5 bases and J 6 bases, leaving 10 bases between the germline ends. As DNA, the CDR3 is TGTGCCAGTAGTGGGAGAGTCCCCGGGGAGCTGTTTTTT. Its translation is CASSGRVPGELFF.

The chain is built from TRBV12-3 or TRBV12-4 and TRBJ1-4, with TRBD1 as a possible D gene (6 bases). Trimming pared 0 bases from V and 8 bases from J, leaving 13 bases between. This CDR3 region has 15 residues. CDR3 residues: CASSLAGGREEKLFF. The CDR3 coding sequence is TGTGCCAGCAGTTTAGCAGGGGGACGGGAAGAAAAACTGTTTTTT.

The chain combines TRBV20-1 with TRBJ2-5, with 7 nucleotides matching TRBD2. The germline V gene encodes CDR1 DFQATT and CDR2 SNEGSKA (reference sequence). J gave up 2 bases and V 2 bases, and 8 bases lay outside the gene matches. The CDR3 is 15 amino acids. The CDR3 coding sequence is TGCAGTGCTAGACTAGCGGAGTCCCCTCAAGAGACCCAGTACTTC. Translated: CSARLAESPQETQYF.

V is TRBV13 and J is TRBJ2-3, with 9 nucleotides matching TRBD2. Trimming cost V 6 bases and J 4 bases; bases outside gene matches: 5. CDR3 length: 14 residues. Germline values: CDR1 PRHDT, CDR2 FYEKMQ (reference sequence). CDR3 residues: CASRPSGVPDTQYF. CDR3 DNA sequence: TGTGCCAGCAGGCCTAGCGGGGTCCCAGATACGCAGTATTTT.

The chain is built from TRBV5-1 and TRBJ1-1, with 8 nucleotides matching TRBD1. Germline CDR1 reads SGHRS; CDR2 reads YFSETQ. V shed 0 bases and J 0 bases; nucleotides not matched to a gene: 10. This CDR3 has 18 residues. This chain's CDR3 is CASSLVPQGATMNTEAFF. CDR3 nucleotides: TGCGCCAGCAGCTTGGTACCGCAGGGGGCGACCATGAACACTGAAGCTTTCTTT.